This T cell receptor beta chain is from a study of Ad26.COV2.S vaccination and SARS-CoV-2 variants. Produced via immunoSEQ multiplex PCR; TCRdb's table is partial and in-frame only. The sample lists more than 400,000 clones; about nine tenths were seen once. This CDR3 has 14 amino acids. V was clipped by 5 bases and J by 4 bases, with 14 bases between them. The V gene's germline CDR1 is SNHLY and CDR2 FYNNEI. Specified treatment: roughly 18 received Ad26.COV2.S at low or high dose, single or two shots; several received placebo; per-sample allocation not given. Day 63 following the first vaccine or placebo injection was when the samples were taken. This vaccine is an Ad26 vector that expresses the Wuhan-strain SARS-CoV-2 spike.

The receptor was derived from a person between 18 and 65 years old who received the Ad26.COV2.S COVID-19 vaccine or a placebo. The material was peripheral blood, obtained in a trial of Ad26.COV2.S vaccine versus placebo. J is TRBJ1-2 and V is TRBV2; tentatively, D is TRBD1 (5 bases). The CDR3 region has the DNA TGTGCCAGCAGTTCCAGGGCCCCTACCTATGGCTACACCTTC. Protein sequence: CASSSRAPTYGYTF.